This T cell receptor (beta chain) originates from a study of shared T cell receptors in the human thymus. Trimming shortened V by 1 base and J by 6 bases, and 10 bases separated the two germline ends. This CDR3 region has 14 residues. Germline CDR1 SGHAT, CDR2 FQNNGV. Clones were read by immunoSEQ multiplex PCR, and TCRdb kept only the in-frame ones, dropping some. The data show 500,000 to 850,000 clones, 70% to 90% seen once. These data also featured in a second study, about human thymus T cells.

The TCR was taken from a boy in the first two years of life with a congenital heart defect. Sequencing was carried out using thymocytes. V is TRBV11-2 and J is TRBJ2-1, with TRBD1 as a possible D gene (6 bases). The CDR3 spells CASSLGGGSNEQFF. DNA of the CDR3: TGTGCCAGCAGCTTAGGAGGGGGAAGCAATGAGCAGTTCTTC.